This TCR beta chain was profiled in a study of cytomegalovirus exposure and HLA in healthy donors. Findings and limits, study-wide: TCR beta V segments were, for the most part, productive about 87% or about 30% of the time in an earlier analysis.

The PCR contained 60 Vbeta and 13 Jbeta primers. Assay: immunoSEQ multiplex PCR; the TCRdb copy retains only in-frame clones and omits some. In the table there are about 100,000 clones, approximately 78% of which are singletons. This clone was observed a few times. Its antigen is currently unknown. Germline assignment: CDR1 MGHRA and CDR2 YSYEKL. The CDR3 is made up of 16 amino acids. With V trimmed by 6 bases and J by 3 bases, 7 bases remained unmatched. This chain connects TRBV4-1 to TRBJ2-3, with 12 bases lining up with TRBD2. The material sequenced was PBMCs. The source is a woman aged 55 to 70 in good health and CMV-seronegative. The CDR3, as DNA: TGCGCCAGCAGTCCCCAGACTAGCGGGAGAACAGATACGCAGTATTTT. Encoded protein: CASSPQTSGRTDTQYF.